The 27 T cell receptor beta chains in this list originate from one sample, sequenced in a study of cytomegalovirus exposure and HLA in healthy donors. Researchers ran the PCR with 60 Vbeta and 13 Jbeta primers. Repertoires were generated with immunoSEQ multiplex PCR, while TCRdb's copy carries only in-frame clones and drops some. In the table there are 190,000 or so clones, approximately 80% of which are singletons. The sample was PBMCs. Receptors originate from a boy aged 2 to 10 in good health and CMV-seronegative.

The rearrangement links TRBV6-1 to TRBJ2-1; weak D call: TRBD1 (5 bases). CDR1 is MNHNS, CDR2 SASEGT, per germline. The CDR3 is 15 amino acids. With 2 bases removed from V and 4 bases from J, the gap between germline ends came to 12 bases. The CDR3 DNA follows: TGTGCCAGCAGTGAACAGGGAAGTAGGTACAATGAGCAGTTCTTC. Translating it yields CASSEQGSRYNEQFF.

This chain connects TRBV9 to TRBJ2-3; D might be TRBD1 (5 bases). Per germline, CDR1 SGDLS and CDR2 YYNGEE. Between the trimmed V and J ends, which lost 3 bases and 12 bases, there was a span of 14 bases. CDR3 size: 12 residues. Here the CDR3 reads CASSAGQGPQYF. The DNA of the CDR3 is TGTGCCAGCAGCGCCGGCCAGGGCCCCCAGTATTTT. Filled out from reference TRBV9 and TRBJ2-3, the complete variable domain reads DSGVTQTPKHLITATGQRVTLRCSPRSGDLSVYWYQQSLDQGLQFLIQYYNGEERAKGNILERFSAQQFPDLHSELNLSSLELGDSALYFCASSAGQGPQYFGPGTRLTVL.

The rearrangement uses TRBV6-5 and TRBJ1-4; tentative D call: TRBD1 (6 bases). Germline V gene data show CDR1 as MNHEY and CDR2 as SVGAGI. V gave up 6 bases and J gave up 7 bases, with 15 bases separating them. CDR3 length equals 14 residues. CDR3 in amino acids: CASSRTGFGEKLFF. In DNA form, the CDR3 reads TGTGCCAGCAGCCGTACAGGGTTCGGTGAAAAACTGTTTTTT.

The chain couples TRBV20-1 to TRBJ2-7; tentative D call: TRBD1 (6 bases). Germline CDR1 is DFQATT and CDR2 is SNEGSKA (reference sequence). Trimming shortened V by 5 bases and J by 4 bases, and 9 bases separated the two germline ends. This CDR3 contains 11 residues. CDR3 sequence reads: CSAPQGYEQYF. The CDR3 nucleotides are TGCAGTGCTCCACAGGGTTACGAGCAGTACTTC.

This clone was counted only a few times. The CDR3 spells CASSLRRGSSYEQYF. CDR3 in DNA: TGTGCCAGCAGCCTGAGAAGGGGGTCGAGCTACGAGCAGTACTTC. This chain links TRBV5-4 with TRBJ2-7; TRBD1 is a possible D gene (6 bases). V shed 4 bases and J shed 3 bases, with 17 bases lying between them. Germline lookup yields CDR1 SGHNT and CDR2 YYREEE (reference sequence). The CDR3 consists of 15 residues.

The genes are TRBV27 and TRBJ2-1; TRBD2 agrees at 7 bases. J lost 5 bases, V lost 7 bases, and 11 bases had no gene match. Germline V gives CDR1 MNHEY, CDR2 SMNVEV (reference sequence). The CDR3 runs to 15 residues. The CDR3 DNA is TGTGCCAGCAAAGTGCCGCGAGCGGGGAACAATGAGCAGTTCTTC. Translation: CASKVPRAGNNEQFF.

This clone showed up just a few times. This rearrangement joins TRBV27 to TRBJ1-2; TRBD1 matches 7 bases. The V segment lost 5 bases and the J segment 9 bases; nucleotides outside the gene matches: 21. The CDR3 loop spans 17 amino acids. Germline loops: CDR1 MNHEY, CDR2 SMNVEV (reference sequence). The CDR3 protein is CASSTTARQGRALSYTF. CDR3 DNA sequence: TGTGCCAGCAGTACAACCGCCAGACAGGGACGGGCTCTAAGCTACACCTTC.

The rearrangement joins TRBV5-6 to TRBJ2-3; D unclear. The CDR3 loop spans 13 amino acids. Germline V gives CDR1 SGHDT, CDR2 YYEEEE. The germline V and J ends were trimmed by 1 base and 4 bases, with 7 bases remaining between them. DNA of the CDR3: TGTGCCAGCAGCTTGTGGCTAGCAGATACGCAGTATTTT. The encoded protein is CASSLWLADTQYF. The variable domain in full, completed from reference TRBV5-6 and TRBJ2-3, reads DAGVTQSPTHLIKTRGQQVTLRCSPKSGHDTVSWYQQALGQGPQFIFQYYEEEERQRGNFPDRFSGHQFPNYSSELNVNALLLGDSALYLCASSLWLADTQYFGPGTRLTVL.

The V call is TRBV7-9, the J call TRBJ2-7, with 9 bases matching TRBD1. The CDR3 is made up of 15 amino acids. After removal of 2 bases from V and 3 bases from J, the junction contained 5 bases not matched to a gene. Germline CDR1 and CDR2: SEHNR and FQNEAQ (reference sequence). The CDR3 DNA reads TGTGCCAGCAGCTTAAGGAAGACAGGGGGCTACGAGCAGTACTTC. Amino acids: CASSLRKTGGYEQYF.

The genes are TRBV18 and TRBJ1-3, with no clear D. The V gene's germline CDR1 is KGHSH and CDR2 LQKENI. CDR3 length equals 16 residues. Between the trimmed V and J ends, which lost 2 bases and 0 bases, there was a span of 11 bases. The CDR3 sequence is CASSPSTPDSGNTIYF. CDR3 bases: TGTGCCAGCTCACCATCTACTCCCGACTCTGGAAACACCATATATTTT.

This clone showed up just once. DNA of the CDR3: TGTGCCAGTAGTATCCCCTATTCTGGGGCCAACGTCCTGACTTTC. Protein sequence: CASSIPYSGANVLTF. The J gene is TRBJ2-6, the V gene TRBV19, with unresolved D. Germline loops: CDR1 LNHDA, CDR2 SQIVND (reference sequence). The germline V and J ends were trimmed by 3 bases and 1 base, with 7 bases remaining between them. The CDR3 length is 15 residues.

This sequence joins TRBV9 and TRBJ2-1; 8 nucleotides agree with TRBD2. The CDR3 loop spans 16 amino acids. Germline lookup yields CDR1 SGDLS and CDR2 YYNGEE. With V trimmed by 4 bases and J by 9 bases, 15 bases remained unmatched. CDR3 DNA: TGTGCCAGCAGCCTTACAAGCGGGGGAGTTACAAGTGAGCAGTTCTTC. As protein: CASSLTSGGVTSEQFF.

The J gene is TRBJ2-1, the V gene TRBV7-2, with TRBD1 identical over 7 bases. This CDR3 is 18 amino acids long. V lost 6 bases, J lost 0 bases, and 14 bases stayed unmatched. The germline CDR1 and CDR2 sequences are SGHTA and FQGNSA. Here the CDR3 reads CASSSRTGLISSYNEQFF. In DNA, the CDR3 is TGTGCCAGCAGTTCACGGACAGGACTCATTAGCTCCTACAATGAGCAGTTCTTC.

The V and J genes are TRBV5-6 and TRBJ2-5; D is ambiguous. Trimming shortened V by 1 base and J by 1 base, and 8 bases separated the two germline ends. CDR3 length: 14 amino acids. CDR1 is SGHDT, CDR2 YYEEEE, per germline. CDR3 DNA sequence: TGTGCCAGCAGCTTGTCTCCGGGCCAAGAGACCCAGTACTTC. It specifies CASSLSPGQETQYF.

The chain is built from TRBV30 and TRBJ2-2; weak D call: TRBD1 (5 bases). Germline V gene data show CDR1 as GTSNPN and CDR2 as SVGIG (reference sequence). The CDR3 spans 16 residues. Trimming removed 2 bases at V and 0 bases at J, with 13 bases between. CDR3 protein: CAWSRWQGANTGELFF. The CDR3, as DNA: TGTGCCTGGAGTAGGTGGCAGGGCGCGAACACCGGGGAGCTGTTTTTT.

J is TRBJ2-5 and V is TRBV5-4; unclear D gene. This CDR3 has 13 amino acids. CDR1 is SGHNT, CDR2 YYREEE, per germline (reference sequence). V was trimmed by 2 bases and J by 5 bases, leaving 10 bases between them. CDR3 nucleotides: TGTGCCAGCAGCTTTGAGTCTGATGAGACCCAGTACTTC. It yields the protein CASSFESDETQYF.

Only one count was recorded for this clone. In DNA form, the CDR3 reads TGTGCCAGCAGCCGAGGAGAGAACACTGAAGCTTTCTTT. It translates to CASSRGENTEAFF. The chain carries TRBV7-6 and TRBJ1-1; D is unresolved. Trimming left V 5 bases short and J 1 base short, with 8 bases between. The CDR3 contains 13 residues. Germline loops: CDR1 SGHVS, CDR2 FNYEAQ.

The genes are TRBV5-4 and TRBJ1-1, with D perhaps matching TRBD1 (6 bases). Trimming left V 2 bases short and J 1 base short, with 9 bases between. The CDR3 is 14 amino acids. CDR1 is SGHNT, CDR2 YYREEE, per germline (reference sequence). The CDR3, as DNA: TGTGCCAGCAGCTTAGCCAGGGGGAACACTGAAGCTTTCTTT. It specifies CASSLARGNTEAFF.

The chain joins TRBV2 to TRBJ2-3, with 9 bases lining up with TRBD2. Germline trimming cut 8 bases from V and 4 bases from J; bases unmatched to any gene: 7. CDR1 is SNHLY and CDR2 is FYNNEI in the germline V gene. CDR3 length equals 14 residues. CDR3: CASGGGGGADTQYF. In nucleotides, the CDR3 is TGTGCCAGCGGTGGCGGGGGGGGTGCAGATACGCAGTATTTT.

Written as DNA, the CDR3 is TGCGCCAGCAGCCAAGAACTCCCGTACGGGGAGCTGTTTTTT. Protein product: CASSQELPYGELFF. The chain employs TRBV4-1 and TRBJ2-2; D uncertain. V lost 0 bases, J lost 7 bases, and 9 bases lay in between. Germline CDR1 and CDR2: MGHRA and YSYEKL. The CDR3 is made up of 14 amino acids.

On this clone itself: Additional DNA sequences in this sample encode the identical CDR3. The rearrangement links TRBV6-1 to TRBJ1-2, with unresolved D. Germline CDR1 reads MNHNS; CDR2 reads SASEGT. The CDR3 runs to 11 residues. The V gene lost 2 bases and the J gene lost 8 bases, with 6 bases spanning the gap. The CDR3 reads CASSEHAGYTF. The CDR3 DNA follows: TGTGCCAGCAGTGAACACGCGGGCTACACCTTC.

The chain recombines TRBV2 with TRBJ1-4, with D unresolved. CDR1 is SNHLY and CDR2 is FYNNEI in the germline V gene. This CDR3 has 16 amino acids. Trimming took 0 bases from V and 4 from J, leaving 12 bases between them. As DNA, the CDR3 is TGTGCCAGCAGTGAAGCTCCGAGACTGCTTAATGAAAAACTGTTTTTT. This gives the protein CASSEAPRLLNEKLFF.

The chain uses TRBV5-5 and TRBJ2-2; D not resolved. Germline V lookup: CDR1 SGHKS, CDR2 YYEKEE (reference sequence). V lost 3 bases and J lost 5, with 11 bases in between. This CDR3 spans 14 amino acids. The CDR3 DNA reads TGTGCCAGCAGCTGGCAGGATAGGACCGGGGAGCTGTTTTTT. It specifies CASSWQDRTGELFF.

Only one count was recorded for this clone. The chain joins TRBV6-5 to TRBJ1-4; unclear D gene. Trimming pared 6 bases from V and 0 bases from J, leaving 8 bases between. CDR3 length equals 14 residues. Germline assignment: CDR1 MNHEY and CDR2 SVGAGI. The CDR3 spells CASSRHTTNEKLFF. CDR3 nucleotide sequence: TGTGCCAGCAGCCGACATACAACTAATGAAAAACTGTTTTTT.

The rearrangement links TRBV15 to TRBJ1-6; 8 bases fit TRBD1. The CDR3 sequence is 14 residues long. The J segment lost 7 bases and the V segment lost 5 bases, leaving 4 bases of the junction unmatched. CDR1 is LNHNV and CDR2 is YYDKDF in the germline V gene (reference sequence). In DNA form, the CDR3 reads TGTGCCACCAGCGTCGGACAGGGAAATTCACCCCTCCACTTT. It codes for CATSVGQGNSPLHF.

The CDR3 sequence: CASSQTGLAGGAETQYF. The CDR3 nucleotides read TGTGCCAGCAGCCAAACCGGACTAGCGGGGGGCGCTGAGACCCAGTACTTC. The chain combines TRBV4-2 with TRBJ2-5; 14 bases line up with TRBD2. Trimming removed 2 bases from V and 5 bases from J; junction bases left unmatched: 7. Germline CDR1 reads LGHNA; CDR2 reads YNFKEQ. The CDR3 consists of 17 residues.

CDR3 loop: CASSPQGLAGWAHSGANVLTF. CDR3 nucleotides: TGTGCCAGCAGCCCGCAGGGACTAGCGGGGTGGGCACACTCTGGGGCCAACGTCCTGACTTTC. This rearrangement joins TRBV4-2 to TRBJ2-6, with 13 positions matching TRBD2. Germline V gene lookup returns CDR1 LGHNA and CDR2 YNFKEQ. This CDR3 contains 21 residues. J was trimmed by 0 bases and V by 4 bases; bases with no gene match: 12.